This T cell receptor beta chain was obtained from a study of blood T cell repertoires in COVID-19. For the study at large: Acute-phase and convalescent COVID-19 samples originated in the United States, Italy and Spain. T cells, B-cell-depleted T cells, or PBMCs supplied cDNA or gDNA.

The authors' processing: Amplified reference gene primers provided the basis for estimating nucleated cell counts. The table came from immunoSEQ multiplex PCR; TCRdb's copy has only in-frame clones and leaves some out. The V and J calls and the clone size are those of that table, but D and trimming were determined from the DNA. Here the sample spans around 100,000 clones, approximately 88% being singletons. CDR1 is SNHLY, CDR2 FYNNEI, per germline. Trimming removed 1 base from V and 6 bases from J, with 12 bases in between. The CDR3 extends over 14 amino acids. V and J are TRBV2 and TRBJ1-2; D is ambiguous. The sequence came from a woman in her sixties or seventies with acute or convalescent COVID-19. Sequenced material: peripheral blood. CDR3 DNA sequence: TGTGCCAGCAGTGAAGTACGGGGTGGCGATGGCTACACCTTC. It yields the protein CASSEVRGGDGYTF.